This record looks at one T cell receptor (beta chain) sequence and its context. Its antigen is unidentified. This sample was included in a study of cytomegalovirus exposure and HLA in healthy donors. Study-level points and caveats: Judged likely to be a sequencing artifact was a cluster of highly shared sequence variants. Excluded were some V segments that proved indistinguishable, including TRBV6-2 and TRBV6-3.

Germline values: CDR1 SEHNR, CDR2 FQNEAQ (reference sequence). V was cut by 9 bases and J by 4 bases, with 15 bases left in between. The CDR3 runs 13 residues. The PCR had 60 Vbeta and 13 Jbeta primers. Profiling relied on immunoSEQ multiplex PCR, and the TCRdb table lists in-frame clones only, not all of them. The table includes roughly 150,000 clones, around 72% detected once. The source of this sequence is a woman in her thirties or forties in good health and CMV-seropositive. The genes are TRBV7-9 and TRBJ1-2, with D perhaps TRBD1 (6 bases). The material sequenced was PBMCs. The CDR3 spells CASREGEPYGYTF. The CDR3 coding sequence is TGTGCCAGTAGGGAGGGGGAACCCTATGGCTACACCTTC.